This T cell receptor beta chain was sequenced during a study of blood T cell repertoires in COVID-19 (dated by TCRdb to 2019 to 2021). Background for the entire study: Samples from collaborators originated in the United States, Italy and Spain and spanned both the acute and convalescent phases of COVID-19. The prospective study material was composed of cDNA or gDNA derived from T cells, B-cell-depleted T cells, or PBMCs. The dataset comprised deeply sampled blood TCRbeta repertoires from subjects exposed to, actively infected with, or recovered from COVID-19. The repertoires were released in a freely available public database meant as a resource for research on the immune response to SARS-CoV-2. Samples came from the ongoing ImmuneRACE study (first 160 participants) plus 1,254 subjects from 6 global collaborators. Nearly every sample came with metadata listing a de-identified subject ID, COVID-19 status, age in years and sex. Where available, HLA class I and class II types were obtained from metadata supplied by the sample provider rather than from assay-based typing.

The immunoSEQ Assay, a bias-controlled multiplex PCR, was used to amplify TCRbeta CDR3 regions from genomic DNA. For the original study's pipeline: The number of nucleated cells in each sample was estimated by amplification of reference gene primers within the assay. Sequence reads were collapsed and filtered to measure the absolute abundance of every unique TCRbeta CDR3 rearrangement. For each sample, productive Simpson clonality was calculated as the square root of Simpson's diversity index across productive rearrangements. TCRdb holds this immuneACCESS table with in-frame rearrangements only. Some clones are missing; in checked studies, unresolved V genes explain under half, and the rest has no known cause. V and J calls and clone size come straight from that table; D and trimming were deduced from the DNA. Counted in this sample were 470,000 or so clones; roughly 91% of them appeared once. The ten largest clones capture 4.3% of the sample.

Study-level results and caveats: The quantity of clinical and demographic metadata differed by source and by participant and was supplied without curation.

Comments on this clone: There is no known antigen for this receptor. Base qualities are missing; no much larger clone stands one base away.

Including cysteine and phenylalanine, the CDR3 has 16 amino acids. Of the read, only the CDR3 DNA is kept; its 48 bases are in frame from base 1. CDR1 and CDR2 were assigned from the germline V gene (reference sequence) as LNHNV and YYDKDF. The germline V end is reduced by 3 bases and the J end by 6 bases; junction bases left unmatched: 8. The collaborating institutions used their own protocols to collect whole blood in K2EDTA tubes. For TCRbeta analysis, collaborator samples were shipped as frozen whole blood, as isolated PBMCs, or as DNA extracted from either sample type. This TCR was sampled from a woman aged 30 to 39 with acute or convalescent COVID-19. The sequenced sample was peripheral blood. The sequence links TRBV15 to TRBJ1-4; TRBD1 aligns with 9 central bases. The CDR3 sequence is CATSSLNRGRDEKLFF. At the DNA level, the sequence is TGTGCCACCAGCAGCCTAAACAGGGGGCGAGATGAAAAACTGTTTTTT. Full variable domain (CDR3 extended with the reference TRBV15 and TRBJ1-4 proteins): DAMVIQNPRYQVTQFGKPVTLSCSQTLNHNVMYWYQQKSSQAPKLLFHYYDKDFNNEADTPDNFQSRRPNTSFCFLDIRSPGLGDTAMYLCATSSLNRGRDEKLFFGSGTQLSVL.